The TCR beta chain described here comes from a study of shared clonotypes between healthy human individuals. About this clone itself: What it recognizes is unknown.

Only CD45RO-negative cells positively selected for CCR7 counted as naive CD8 cells, so terminally differentiated effector memory CD45RA+ cells were excluded. Every immunoSEQ plate was one replicate of a subset's evenly spread DNA. Only in-frame clones appear in the TCRdb table, and some are missing; sequencing was by immunoSEQ multiplex PCR. The sample lists hundreds of thousands of clones; roughly 96% were seen once. Study-wide results and caveats: Rarefaction analysis demonstrated incomplete sorted-subset sequencing notwithstanding large depth.

This receptor was obtained from a woman younger than 45 in good health. The sequencing input was naive CD8+ T cells sorted from blood.

CDR3 DNA: TGTGCCAGCCAAACCCGGGACTCTATCTACAATGAGCAGTTCTTC. It codes for CASQTRDSIYNEQFF. This sequence joins TRBV27 and TRBJ2-1, with a tentative D call TRBD2 (6 bases). Trimming removed 8 bases from V and 3 bases from J, with 17 bases in between. CDR3 length: 15 amino acids. The germline V gene has CDR1 MNHEY and CDR2 SMNVEV (reference sequence).